This TCR beta chain comes out of a study of cytomegalovirus exposure and HLA in healthy donors (dated by TCRdb to the late 2010s). Looking at the study overall: An earlier analysis of under 600 of the donors reported roughly 300 Gb of sequence data and some 100 million unique TCR beta sequences from approximately 180 million T cells. Among some 400 genotyped donors of the cohort, an average of roughly 240,000 unique TCR beta nucleotide sequences were sequenced per donor, around 20% of them non-productive. A later genetic analysis used genome-wide SNP genotypes for about three fifths of the 666 donors, treating that subset as a discovery cohort. High-throughput TCR immunosequencing, statistical association of individual TCRs with disease status, and machine learning were combined to predict cytomegalovirus infection status. The study was designed to test whether signatures of past pathogen exposure could be identified by cataloging public T cell receptors. An early release that covered about 600 HLA-typed donors contained approximately 320 gigabases of sequencing data and about 84 million unique TCR sequences. In the later analysis, no new phenotypic data were used to find candidate immune exposures; instead, reliance was placed on TCR beta sequences and their occurrence across donors. Class I and class II HLA loci were covered by the typing at four-digit resolution. Of the roughly 410 genotyped donors, less than 85% were placed in the genetic ancestry cluster associated with self-reported Caucasian donors. A separate validation cohort of some 130 different subjects was used in addition to the 666-subject first cohort. Roughly five DR-DQ haplotypes were treated as single units for association and clustering because of strong linkage in the cohort. Every discovery cohort repertoire had been produced on one sequencing platform. An earlier analysis of approximately 630 of the donors applied high-throughput TCR beta sequencing to assess whether each TCR beta V gene segment acted as functional or pseudogenic. The number of typed donors differed by locus: about 620-630 for A, B, C, DRB1 and DQB1; 500 to 550 for DQA1; approximately 600 for DPA1; and around 450 for DPB1. The T cell repertoires of some 670 subjects were profiled by immunosequencing and related to cytomegalovirus serostatus. Donor age, sex, ethnicity and CMV serostatus were compiled together with the repertoire data. A later analysis re-examined previously published TCR beta repertoires from several hundred donors and added high-resolution HLA genotyping to investigate patterns of TCR occurrence.

The CDR3, cysteine through phenylalanine, is 15 amino acids long. The entry retains the CDR3 DNA only, 45 bases that are in frame from base 1. According to the germline V gene, CDR1 reads SGHRS and CDR2 reads YFSETQ. V loses 3 bases at its end and J loses 4 bases; junction bases beyond the gene matches: 5. The cohort was made up of roughly 670 healthy bone marrow donors. Cohort members were all nominally healthy when sampled, although unrecorded immune exposures were likely present. The donor was CMV seropositive and was included in the group of about 290 seropositive cohort members. Every donor gave a peripheral blood sample, and the peripheral blood mononuclear cells from that sample were used for TCR beta sequencing. The Qiagen DNeasy Blood Extraction Kit was used to extract genomic DNA from the blood cell samples. This clone was seen just once. This clone's antigen is unknown. Per-nucleotide qualities are absent, and no much larger clonotype sits a single base away.

Paper-wide results and their limitations: A further reported finding was that TCR beta sequences accurately predicted the HLA-A and HLA-B alleles for most subjects in the first cohort. Some IMGT-functional V segments, including TRBV6-2 and TRBV6-3, could not be distinguished by the 87-base-pair reads and were therefore excluded. The earlier analysis of approximately 540 of the donors excluded 15 to 20 rarely observed V segments, including chromosome 9 orphons, because counts were too low. According to a later analysis, TCR association rates differed among HLA loci, with DRB1 alleles showing the most associated TCRs and HLA-C alleles showing the fewest. Roughly uniform sequencing depth across donors was assumed in presence/absence analyses, although this assumption may not hold. In both the original and validation cohorts, the classifier was reported to diagnose cytomegalovirus status with high specificity and sensitivity. Compared with the 666-donor mean, donors in an Asian-associated ancestry cluster had fewer N-insertions in productive TCRs, according to a later genetic analysis. The sequencing pipeline was judged likely to have produced a cluster of highly shared sequence variants as a technical artifact. Broadly in line with IMGT annotations, most TCR beta V segments showed up in productive rearrangements about 90% or about 30% of the time in an earlier analysis of around 550 of the donors. Specific HLA alleles were associated with some 15,000 TCR beta sequences at a false discovery rate of 0.05 in a later analysis. CMV serostatus was the only immune exposure information available for the cohort. In a later genetic analysis, a missense DCLRE1C variant was associated with V-gene and J-gene trimming of TCR beta chains, and the association was replicated in an independent cohort. According to the authors, the approach could potentially be generalized to other disease states and immunological phenotypes. The study listed 150 to 200 TCR beta chains as associated with cytomegalovirus. In vitro tests confirmed that a few of the cytomegalovirus-associated TCR beta chains recognize cytomegalovirus antigens. When HLA alleles, especially DR and DQ, strongly co-occurred, TCR associations were difficult to assign to individual alleles. In a later analysis, HLA-associated TCR beta chains showed more clonal expansion and lower generation probabilities than non-associated chains that were equally common. The cohort was sequenced for TCR beta chains only, and without alpha or paired-chain data the features that could be detected were limited. Because HLA typing was unavailable for some donors at each locus, only the typed subset was used in association tests. According to a later analysis, most CMV-associated TCR beta chains appeared to be HLA-restricted, and the HLA associations seemed to be driven largely by CMV exposure. Across donors, most TCR sequences were observed very rarely, whereas some public TCRs were present in many individuals. Correlated functional status among segregating V segments might be attributable to linkage disequilibrium, but an unknown experimental factor could not be ruled out. According to a later analysis, parvovirus B19, influenza, CMV and Epstein-Barr virus appeared linked to several top co-occurrence clusters.

The library was produced with the immunoSEQ multiplex PCR assay. A mixture of 60 forward primers for TCR Vbeta segments and 13 reverse primers for TCR Jbeta segments was used in the multiplex PCR. The CDR3 region of rearranged TCR beta genes was amplified from genomic DNA with a multiplex PCR assay. The Illumina HiSeq System was used to sequence the amplified TCR beta libraries as 87-base-pair reads. The published analysis was carried out like this. In a later analysis, 70 million to 95 million unique TCR beta chains were counted across the roughly 610 repertoires, and around 11 million of these chains were shared by at least two donors. Raw reads were error-corrected and collapsed into unique sequences with a nearest-neighbor algorithm that merged closely related sequences to remove PCR and sequencing errors. V, D and J gene segments were assigned by aligning CDR3 sequences to IMGT reference sequences. Each retained sequence needed at least a six-nucleotide match to both a V gene segment and a J gene segment. A rearrangement counted as productive if the CDR3 had no stop codons and remained in frame with V and J, and every other rearrangement counted as non-productive. CDR3 was defined by IMGT convention, running from the second conserved V-encoded cysteine to the conserved J-encoded phenylalanine. The earlier analysis of roughly 590 of the donors excluded any sequence lacking an unambiguous match to a single V gene segment. In an earlier analysis of 450 to 750 of the donors, a V segment was called functional when productive rearrangements were above 56.7%, and segregating when the standard deviation between donors exceeded 5%. A statistical classification framework was built for diagnosing cytomegalovirus status from the catalog of TCR beta chain sequences. A later analysis assigned V and J genes by comparing TCR nucleotide sequences with IMGT/GENE-DB human TR gene sequences. Using the TCRdist pipeline, a later analysis assigned CDR3 sequences along with most-parsimonious VDJ recombination scenarios. In a later analysis, every TCR beta chain was defined by the combination of its CDR3 amino acid sequence and its V-gene family, and reads without a unique V-gene family were dropped. In a later analysis, 450 to 600 highly shared, low-generation-probability nucleotide sequences were removed to address suspected cross-contamination and a sequencing artifact. For each public chain, a later analysis derived a clonal expansion index from normalized ranks of inferred template counts within each repertoire. A later analysis computed generation probabilities with a VDJ recombination model fitted to out-of-frame rearrangements, and checked the results against IGoR. In a later analysis, hypergeometric tests were used to score TCR-TCR, TCR-HLA and TCR-CMV co-occurrence, with a repertoire-size bias correction applied to TCR pairs. A later analysis estimated false discovery rates by permuting HLA or CMV assignments 20 times. In a later analysis, co-occurring TCRs were grouped using DBSCAN, and TCRdist sequence similarity was added for clustering within HLA-allele-positive subsets. For co-occurrence clustering, repertoires with fewer than 30,000 or more than 120,000 public chains were excluded, along with five repertoires with anomalous nucleotide sharing. TCRdb obtained this table from immuneACCESS and retained in-frame rearrangements with V and J assigned. These tables miss some clones; where compared with another copy, unresolved V genes account for less than half of the shortfall, and the remainder is unexplained. That table gives V, J and clone size, and the DNA gave D and trimming. For this sample the table gives 150,000 or so clones, of which around 80% were detected only once. Of the sample, approximately 13% is held by the ten largest clones.

The chain is assembled from TRBV5-1 and TRBJ2-5, with 11 bases in between that match TRBD1. The sample consisted of PBMCs. The sequence came from a man aged 35-49 years in good health and CMV-seropositive. The nucleotides read TGCGCCAGCAGCTCGGACAGGGGGCCGGGAGAGACCCAGTACTTC. The resulting protein is CASSSDRGPGETQYF.